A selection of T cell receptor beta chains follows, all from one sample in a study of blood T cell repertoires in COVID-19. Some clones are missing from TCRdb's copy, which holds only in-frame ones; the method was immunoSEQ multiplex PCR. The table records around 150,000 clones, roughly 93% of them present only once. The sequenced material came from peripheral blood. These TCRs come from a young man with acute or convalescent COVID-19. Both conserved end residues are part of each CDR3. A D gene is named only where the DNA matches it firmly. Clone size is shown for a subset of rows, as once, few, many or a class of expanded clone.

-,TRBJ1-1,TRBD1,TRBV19,CASSPPTGRNTEAFF,TGTGCCAGTAGTCCGCCGACAGGGAGGAACACTGAAGCTTTCTTT
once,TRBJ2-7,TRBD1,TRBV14,CASSQGGTGAYEQYF,TGTGCCAGCAGCCAAGGTGGGACAGGGGCCTACGAGCAGTACTTC
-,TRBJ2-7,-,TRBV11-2,CASSLPASAPYEQYF,TGTGCCAGCAGCTTACCAGCTAGCGCGCCCTACGAGCAGTACTTC
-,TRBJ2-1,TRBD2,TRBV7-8,CASSFGGGGSGEQFF,TGTGCCAGCAGCTTCGGCGGGGGGGGGAGCGGTGAGCAGTTCTTC
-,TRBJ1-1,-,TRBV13,CASSLGQLNTEAFF,TGTGCCAGCAGCTTAGGACAGCTGAACACTGAAGCTTTCTTT
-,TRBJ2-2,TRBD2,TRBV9,CASSVSGSETGELFF,TGTGCCAGCAGCGTGAGCGGGAGTGAAACCGGGGAGCTGTTTTTT
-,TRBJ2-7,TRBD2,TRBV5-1,CASSLFQAGGYEQYF,TGCGCCAGCAGCTTGTTTCAAGCGGGGGGGTACGAGCAGTACTTC
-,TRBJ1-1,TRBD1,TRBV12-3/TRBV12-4,CASSPGTGEAFF,TGTGCCAGCAGTCCCGGGACAGGAGAAGCTTTCTTT
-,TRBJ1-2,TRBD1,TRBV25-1,CASSFGTGEVYGYTF,TGTGCCAGCAGCTTCGGGACAGGGGAGGTATATGGCTACACCTTC
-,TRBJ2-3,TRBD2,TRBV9,CASSPFGGSTDTQYF,TGTGCCAGCAGCCCCTTCGGGGGGAGCACAGATACGCAGTATTTT
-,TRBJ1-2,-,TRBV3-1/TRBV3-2,CASSQRRSPANYGYTF,TGTGCCAGCAGCCAGAGGCGAAGCCCCGCTAACTATGGCTACACCTTC
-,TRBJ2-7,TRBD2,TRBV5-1,CASSPGGTTYEQYF,TGCGCCAGCAGCCCGGGGGGGACAACCTACGAGCAGTACTTC
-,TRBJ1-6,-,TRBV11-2,CASSLDRKNSPLHF,TGTGCCAGCAGCTTAGACAGGAAAAATTCACCCCTCCACTTT
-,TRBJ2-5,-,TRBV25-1,CASTDTHKGGVETQYF,TGTGCCAGCACCGATACTCATAAAGGAGGGGTAGAGACCCAGTACTTC
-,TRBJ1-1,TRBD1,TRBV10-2,CASGDSRIKAFF,TGCGCCAGCGGGGACAGTCGAATAAAAGCTTTCTTT
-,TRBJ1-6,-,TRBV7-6,CASSPDRNISPLHF,TGTGCCAGCAGCCCGGACAGAAACATCTCACCCCTCCACTTT
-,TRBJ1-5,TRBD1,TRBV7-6,CASSLVEGQGQPQHF,TGTGCCAGCAGCTTAGTTGAGGGACAGGGTCAGCCCCAGCATTTT
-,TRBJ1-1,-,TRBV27,CASSSQQFVTEAFF,TGTGCCAGCAGTTCTCAACAGTTCGTCACTGAAGCTTTCTTT
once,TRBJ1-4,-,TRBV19,CASSIQRRSSEKLFF,TGTGCCAGTAGTATTCAGAGGAGGTCCAGCGAAAAACTGTTTTTT
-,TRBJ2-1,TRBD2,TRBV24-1,CATSDQTSGGNEQFF,TGTGCCACCAGTGACCAGACTAGCGGGGGCAATGAGCAGTTCTTC
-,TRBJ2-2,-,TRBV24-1,CATKEGRNTGELFF,TGTGCCACCAAGGAGGGCCGGAACACCGGGGAGCTGTTTTTT
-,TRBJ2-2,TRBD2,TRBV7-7,CASSSGLAGNTGELFF,TGTGCCAGCAGCTCGGGACTAGCGGGCAACACCGGGGAGCTGTTTTTT
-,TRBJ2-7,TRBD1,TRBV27,CASSPLSTGKNEQYF,TGTGCCAGCAGTCCCCTCTCGACAGGGAAGAACGAGCAGTACTTC
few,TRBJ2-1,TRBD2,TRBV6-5,CASTRGGVYNEQFF,TGTGCCAGCACACGCGGGGGGGTCTACAATGAGCAGTTCTTC
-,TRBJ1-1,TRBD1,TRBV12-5,CASGSLFLQGVTNTEAFF,TGTGCTAGTGGTTCCCTTTTTTTACAGGGGGTAACGAACACTGAAGCTTTCTTT
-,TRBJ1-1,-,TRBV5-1,CASSLAQGMNTEAFF,TGCGCCAGCAGCTTGGCCCAGGGGATGAACACTGAAGCTTTCTTT
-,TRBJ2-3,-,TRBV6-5,CASSRRADTQYF,TGTGCCAGCAGCCGTCGGGCAGATACGCAGTATTTT
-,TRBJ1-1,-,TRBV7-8,CASSLGGIPEAFF,TGTGCCAGCAGCTTAGGAGGCATACCTGAAGCTTTCTTT